Detailed here is one TCR beta chain. What this receptor recognizes is not known. Base quality data are lacking; no much larger clone is found one base away. These data belong to a study of TIL therapy for anti-PD-1-resistant metastatic lung cancer (dated by TCRdb to the early 2020s). General notes on the study: A median age of approximately 55 years (range roughly 38-85) and a median tumor PD-L1 proportion score of 6% were recorded among enrolled patients. Most of the cohort had lung adenocarcinoma, including several EGFR-mutant tumors and two ALK-rearranged tumors, and half of the patients were either current or former smokers. Across the cohort, whole-exome sequencing showed a median non-synonymous tumor mutation burden of about 1.5 mutations per megabase. Clonotypes were tracked across tumor, expanded TIL product and serial blood samples by T cell receptor beta sequencing of tumor and peripheral blood.

Results the study describes overall, beyond this receptor: Higher clonality and lower diversity were observed in expanded TIL cultures than in baseline intratumoral T cells (median clonality approximately 6% vs 31%, p < 0.0001). Generalizability was limited because the cohort was highly selected, with more treatment-naive, never-smoker and oncogene-addicted patients included than is typical. Clonal turnover during TIL culture was high, and many clones enriched in the product were not detected in the baseline tumor, suggesting clonal contraction instead of faithful expansion. The study protocol defined all tumor marker inferences as exploratory.

TCR beta CDR3 regions were amplified from genomic DNA by bias-controlled multiplex PCR with the immunoSEQ v3 hsTCRB kit. The TCR libraries were sequenced on an Illumina NextSeq 500 to around 2 million read pairs for survey level or about 5-6 million read pairs for deep level. In the original analysis: V, D and J genes were assigned, non-productive sequences were removed, and clonality was reported by immunoSEQ Analyzer software. To compare repertoires between infused TIL and blood, productive Simpson clonality was used along with the Morisita overlap index of productive TRB rearrangements. TCRdb limited this immuneACCESS table to in-frame rearrangements with V and J called. A share of clones is missing; checked studies link under half to unresolved V genes, and the rest is unexplained. The D gene and trimming were derived from the DNA, and the V and J assignments and clone size from that table. The sample table lists about 50,000 clones, about two thirds of them with a count of one. The ten largest account for approximately 5.6% of the sample.

The sample's time point, from its label and the paper: pre-treatment sample, taken before nivolumab and TIL therapy. Baseline tumor samples were excised metastases, mostly pleural nodules or supraclavicular lymph nodes, from the same resection used to grow TIL. Before any PD-1/PD-L1 blockade was given, tumors were harvested, nivolumab was then administered, and patients who progressed went on to receive lymphodepletion, an infusion of expanded TIL, and IL-2. Adults with stage 4 NSCLC were enrolled in a dual-center phase I trial from October 2017 to early 2020. The samples were obtained from a phase I trial that was single-arm and open-label and tested tumor-infiltrating lymphocyte therapy combined with nivolumab in advanced non-small cell lung cancer. Portions of each resected tumor were snap-frozen in liquid nitrogen and were stored at -80 degrees C. Tumor regions of interest were selected on H&E sections by laser-capture macrodissection, were pulverized into 15 mg aliquots, and were extracted with Qiagen Allprep kits.

V loses 7 bases of germline sequence and J loses 3 bases, and the interval between the two ends is 10 bases. The germline V gene (reference sequence) sets CDR1 to LNHDA and CDR2 to SQIVND. The CDR3 covers 13 residues, taking in both the cysteine and the phenylalanine. Just the 39-base CDR3 DNA is kept, in frame starting at base 1. The clonotype was recovered from a person between 25 and 80 years old with non-small cell lung cancer. The specimen comprised tumor tissue, sampled at baseline. Recombination linked TRBV19 to TRBJ1-5; D gene: possibly TRBD1, on 5 matching bases. The CDR3 protein is CASTLGLNQPQHF. The nucleotide sequence reads TGTGCCAGTACATTGGGGCTCAATCAGCCCCAGCATTTT.